A selection of T cell receptor beta chains follows, all from one sample in a study of T cell responses to AZD1222 COVID-19 vaccine. TCRdb keeps only in-frame clones here, not all; method: immunoSEQ multiplex PCR. The table lists 85,000 to 130,000 clones, about 86% of them singletons, with less than 3.5% in the top ten. This specimen consisted of peripheral blood, obtained on day 0 of AZD1222 vaccination. The receptor set was obtained from an adult in good health. CDR3s include the opening cysteine and the closing phenylalanine or tryptophan. A D gene is named only where the DNA matches it firmly. Size tells how often a clone was seen (once, few, many) or the class of an expanded clone, and some rows leave it out.

v_call	clone_size	j_call	d_call	cdr3_aa	cdr3_nt
TRBV28	-	TRBJ1-5	-	CASSYNTGGERNQPQHF	TGTGCCAGCAGTTATAATACAGGTGGGGAGAGGAATCAGCCCCAGCATTTT
TRBV2	-	TRBJ1-1	-	CASSEDRGVTEAFF	TGTGCCAGCAGTGAGGACCGTGGCGTCACTGAAGCTTTCTTT
TRBV18	-	TRBJ1-1	-	CASSPSRSTEAFF	TGTGCCAGCTCACCCTCAAGGAGCACTGAAGCTTTCTTT
TRBV24-1	-	TRBJ1-2	-	CATSALGYGYTF	TGTGCCACCAGTGCCTTGGGGTATGGCTACACCTTC
TRBV7-3	-	TRBJ1-2	-	CASSKDENYGYTF	TGTGCCAGCAGCAAGGACGAAAACTATGGCTACACCTTC
TRBV27	-	TRBJ2-6	TRBD1	CASAPDRDGANVLTF	TGTGCCAGCGCCCCGGACAGGGACGGGGCCAACGTCCTGACTTTC
TRBV7-4	-	TRBJ2-3	TRBD1	CASSLTGEGRGTDTQYF	TGTGCCAGCAGCTTAACAGGGGAAGGAAGAGGCACAGATACGCAGTATTTT
TRBV29-1	-	TRBJ2-3	TRBD2	CSVERSGVDTQYF	TGCAGCGTAGAGCGTAGCGGGGTGGATACGCAGTATTTT
TRBV3-1/TRBV3-2	-	TRBJ1-1	-	CASSQDVSYTEAFF	TGTGCCAGCAGCCAAGATGTCAGCTACACTGAAGCTTTCTTT
TRBV3-1/TRBV3-2	few	TRBJ1-2	-	CASSRGNGYTF	TGTGCCAGCAGCCGGGGGAATGGCTACACCTTC
TRBV4-3	-	TRBJ1-4	TRBD1	CASSQVRQGFEKLFF	TGCGCCAGCAGCCAAGTGCGACAGGGATTCGAAAAACTGTTTTTT
TRBV15	-	TRBJ1-4	TRBD1	CATSRGLVGTGNEKLFF	TGTGCCACCAGCAGAGGTTTGGTGGGGACAGGTAATGAAAAACTGTTTTTT
TRBV5-1	once	TRBJ2-2	-	CASSLGGSTGELFF	TGCGCCAGCAGCTTGGGGGGGAGCACCGGGGAGCTGTTTTTT
TRBV19	-	TRBJ2-3	-	CASSIGQAASEYF	TGTGCCAGTAGTATCGGTCAGGCAGCTTCTGAGTATTTT
TRBV25-1	-	TRBJ1-5	-	CASSGGAGQPQHF	TGTGCCAGCAGCGGCGGGGCAGGGCAGCCCCAGCATTTT
TRBV19	-	TRBJ1-4	-	CASSIPRGIRGMGVEKLFF	TGTGCCAGTAGTATCCCCCGTGGGATTCGGGGGATGGGAGTTGAAAAACTGTTTTTT
TRBV10-3	-	TRBJ1-2	-	CAISGVWVDGGIYGYTF	TGTGCCATCAGTGGAGTCTGGGTGGATGGGGGAATCTATGGCTACACCTTC
TRBV5-4	-	TRBJ2-1	TRBD2	CASSFKSGGAVNEQFF	TGTGCCAGCAGCTTTAAGAGCGGGGGGGCCGTCAATGAGCAGTTCTTC
TRBV7-2	once	TRBJ1-4	-	CASSRMRVEKLFF	TGTGCCAGCAGCCGGATGAGGGTTGAAAAACTGTTTTTT
TRBV7-2	once	TRBJ2-3	-	CASSPTVALSTDTQYF	TGTGCCAGCAGCCCGACGGTGGCACTTTCCACAGATACGCAGTATTTT
TRBV7-3	-	TRBJ2-6	-	CASSPNHGRSSGANVLTF	TGTGCCAGCAGCCCAAACCACGGACGGAGCTCTGGGGCCAACGTCCTGACTTTC
TRBV28	-	TRBJ1-2	-	CASRTTANYGYTF	TGTGCCAGCAGAACCACAGCTAACTATGGCTACACCTTC
TRBV24-1	-	TRBJ1-4	-	CATRTGSTNEKLFF	TGTGCCACCAGAACAGGGTCAACTAATGAAAAACTGTTTTTT
TRBV28	once	TRBJ1-1	-	CASSLSLSSWTEAFF	TGTGCCAGCAGTTTGAGCCTATCAAGTTGGACTGAAGCTTTCTTT
TRBV7-2	-	TRBJ2-7	-	CASSLVGGNEQYF	TGTGCCAGCAGCTTAGTCGGGGGAAATGAGCAGTACTTC
TRBV19	-	TRBJ1-3	-	CASSPRADRNSGNTIYF	TGTGCCAGTAGCCCCCGTGCGGACAGAAATTCGGGAAACACCATATATTTT
TRBV29-1	-	TRBJ2-3	-	CSVEGGLRGDLTDTQYF	TGCAGCGTTGAAGGGGGCTTGAGGGGGGACCTCACAGATACGCAGTATTTT
TRBV3-1/TRBV3-2	-	TRBJ1-2	-	CASSQNALANYGYTF	TGTGCCAGCAGCCAGAACGCGTTAGCTAACTATGGCTACACCTTC
TRBV6-1	-	TRBJ2-7	TRBD2	CASSERAGVIGGQYF	TGTGCCAGCAGTGAACGAGCGGGGGTTATAGGTGGGCAGTACTTC
TRBV15	-	TRBJ2-5	TRBD1	CATSRAGTGLGETQYF	TGTGCCACCAGCAGAGCCGGGACAGGGTTAGGAGAGACCCAGTACTTC
TRBV28	-	TRBJ1-3	TRBD1	CASSLRQWNRDRGRDTIYF	TGTGCCAGCAGTTTACGCCAATGGAACCGGGACAGGGGTCGAGACACCATATATTTT
TRBV5-4	-	TRBJ2-7	-	CASSLGAFAAAYEQYF	TGTGCCAGCAGCTTGGGGGCCTTTGCGGCCGCCTACGAGCAGTACTTC
TRBV3-1/TRBV3-2	-	TRBJ1-2	-	CASSQDALGYGYTF	TGTGCCAGCAGCCAAGATGCCCTAGGCTATGGCTACACCTTC
TRBV7-8	-	TRBJ1-5	-	CASSLGGLGNQPQHF	TGTGCCAGCAGCTTAGGGGGGTTAGGCAATCAGCCCCAGCATTTT
TRBV3-1/TRBV3-2	-	TRBJ2-5	-	CASSQRGGQETQYF	TGTGCCAGCAGCCAACGGGGTGGCCAAGAGACCCAGTACTTC
TRBV6-6	-	TRBJ1-5	-	CASSYFQNQPQHF	TGTGCCAGCAGTTACTTCCAGAATCAGCCCCAGCATTTT
TRBV11-2	-	TRBJ1-5	-	CASSLSPDQPQHF	TGTGCCAGCAGCTTATCCCCGGATCAGCCCCAGCATTTT
TRBV6-5	-	TRBJ1-2	-	CASVEESYGYTF	TGTGCCAGCGTCGAGGAGAGCTATGGCTACACCTTC
TRBV30	once	TRBJ1-4	-	CAWSWRGKLFF	TGTGCCTGGTCCTGGAGAGGAAAACTGTTTTTT
TRBV18	-	TRBJ1-5	TRBD1	CASSTGQGNQPQHF	TGTGCCAGCTCAACGGGACAGGGGAATCAGCCCCAGCATTTT
TRBV19	-	TRBJ1-6	TRBD1	CASSIVRTGRSPLHF	TGTGCCAGTAGTATAGTGCGGACAGGGCGTTCACCCCTCCACTTT
TRBV19	-	TRBJ1-5	-	CASSPRGNQPQHF	TGTGCCAGTAGTCCTCGGGGCAATCAGCCCCAGCATTTT